The source of this T cell receptor (beta chain) is a study of cytomegalovirus exposure and HLA in healthy donors. Points from the study as a whole: Researchers catalogued roughly 150 TCR beta chains as cytomegalovirus-associated.

The CDR3 spans 15 residues. CDR1 and CDR2 (germline): SEHNR, FQNEAQ (reference sequence). V dropped 1 base and J dropped 4 bases, with 14 bases sitting between them. With 60 Vbeta and 13 Jbeta primers, the PCR was carried out. Profiled with immunoSEQ multiplex PCR; TCRdb holds only in-frame clones, not every one. Of roughly 110,000 clones in the sample, approximately 70% were seen once. Details on this clone: Its antigen is not known.

Sequencing was carried out using PBMCs. The chain uses TRBV7-9 and TRBJ2-7; D unclear. The TCR comes from a man aged 30 to 45 in good health and CMV-seropositive. CDR3 DNA: TGTGCCAGCAGCTTAGTCCAGGCTACCCTGTACGAGCAGTACTTC. It yields the protein CASSLVQATLYEQYF.